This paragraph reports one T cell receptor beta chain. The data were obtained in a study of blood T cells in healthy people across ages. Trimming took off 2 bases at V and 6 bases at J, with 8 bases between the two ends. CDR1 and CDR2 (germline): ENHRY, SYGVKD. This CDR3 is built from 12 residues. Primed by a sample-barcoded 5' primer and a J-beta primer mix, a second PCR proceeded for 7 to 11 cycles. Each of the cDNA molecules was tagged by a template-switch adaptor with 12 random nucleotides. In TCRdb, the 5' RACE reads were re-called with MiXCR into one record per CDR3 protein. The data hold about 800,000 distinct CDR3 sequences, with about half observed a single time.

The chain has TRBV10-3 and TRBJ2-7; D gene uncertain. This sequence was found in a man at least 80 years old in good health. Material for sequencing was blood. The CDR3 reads CAISEPRGEQYF. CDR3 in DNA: TGTGCCATCAGTGAGCCGAGAGGCGAGCAGTACTTC.